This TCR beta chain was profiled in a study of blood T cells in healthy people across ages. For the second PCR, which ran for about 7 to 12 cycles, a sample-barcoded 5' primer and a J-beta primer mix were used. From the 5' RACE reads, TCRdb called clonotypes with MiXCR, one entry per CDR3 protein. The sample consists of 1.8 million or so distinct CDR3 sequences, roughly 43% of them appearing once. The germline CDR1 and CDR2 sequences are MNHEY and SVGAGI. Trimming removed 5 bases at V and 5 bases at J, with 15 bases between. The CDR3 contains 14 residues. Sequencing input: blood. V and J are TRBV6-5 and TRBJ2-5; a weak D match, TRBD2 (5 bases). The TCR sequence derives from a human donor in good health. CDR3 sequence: CASSPLETGETQYF. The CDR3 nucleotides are TGTGCCAGCAGTCCTCTCGAGACGGGGGAGACCCAGTACTTC.